The clone carrying this T cell receptor beta chain was picked up many times. The V gene lost 6 bases and the J gene lost 10 bases, with 16 bases spanning the gap. This CDR3 spans 14 amino acids. TCRdb re-derived calls from the 5' RACE reads in MiXCR, one entry per CDR3 protein. The sample lists about 430,000 distinct CDR3 sequences; about a sixth were seen once. The source of the sample is a study of T-cell memory formation after mild COVID-19. This clonotype was obtained from a man aged 18 to 35 who had mild COVID-19 (a few samples of this study predate the infection). Cell type and time point are not known. J is TRBJ1-6 and V is TRBV12-3 or TRBV12-4; D possibly corresponds to TRBD1 (6 bases). The sequencing input was PBMCs or a T cell subset sorted from them (not recorded which). The CDR3 reads CASSPTGGGSPLHF. As DNA, the CDR3 is TGTGCCAGCAGCCCGACGGGGGGCGGCTCACCCCTCCACTTT.